This TCR beta chain was recorded in a study of T-cell reconstitution after alpha-beta-depleted transplantation in children. TCRbeta library construction was performed incorporating unique molecular identifiers. TCRdb independently ran MiXCR on the PCR reads; one entry per CDR3 protein. The sample lists some 240,000 distinct CDR3 sequences; 9.7% were seen once. Many counts were recorded for this clonotype. The CDR3 has 16 amino acids. Germline trimming cut 3 bases from V and 3 bases from J; bases unmatched to any gene: 10. Germline lookup yields CDR1 DFQATT and CDR2 SNEGSKA (reference sequence). The chain has TRBV20-1 and TRBJ2-1, with 8 positions matching TRBD2. The sequenced sample was PBMCs from the stem cell graft donor, obtained from the stem cell graft. This receptor was taken from a human donor who donated a stem cell graft to a child with SCID. The CDR3: CSASGGASISYNEQFF. CDR3 in DNA: TGCAGTGCTAGCGGGGGGGCCTCTATTAGCTACAATGAGCAGTTCTTC.